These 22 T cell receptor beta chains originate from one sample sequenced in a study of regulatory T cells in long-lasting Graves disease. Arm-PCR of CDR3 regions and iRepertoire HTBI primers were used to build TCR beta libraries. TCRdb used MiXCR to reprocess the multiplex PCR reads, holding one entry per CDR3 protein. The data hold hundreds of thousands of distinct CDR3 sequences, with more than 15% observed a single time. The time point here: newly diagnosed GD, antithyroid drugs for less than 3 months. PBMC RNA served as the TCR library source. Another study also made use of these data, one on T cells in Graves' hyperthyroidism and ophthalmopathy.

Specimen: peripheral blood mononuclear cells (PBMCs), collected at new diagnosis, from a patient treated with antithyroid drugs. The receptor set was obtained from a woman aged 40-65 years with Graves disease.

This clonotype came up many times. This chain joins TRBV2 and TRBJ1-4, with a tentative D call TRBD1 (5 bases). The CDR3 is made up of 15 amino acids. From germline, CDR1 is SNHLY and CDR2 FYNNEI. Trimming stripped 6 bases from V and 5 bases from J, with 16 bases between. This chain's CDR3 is CASRTGESTNEKLFF. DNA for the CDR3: TGTGCCAGCAGAACAGGAGAGAGCACAAATGAAAAACTGTTTTTT. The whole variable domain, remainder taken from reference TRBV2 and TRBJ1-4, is EPEVTQTPSHQVTQMGQEVILRCVPISNHLYFYWYRQILGQKVEFLVSFYNNEISEKSEIFDDQFSVERPDGSNFTLKIRSTKLEDSAMYFCASRTGESTNEKLFFGSGTQLSVL.

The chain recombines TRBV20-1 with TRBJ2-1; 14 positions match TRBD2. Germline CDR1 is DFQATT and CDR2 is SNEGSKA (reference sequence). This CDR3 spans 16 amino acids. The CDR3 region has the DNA TGCAGGACCGGGACTAGCGGGGGTGCTTCCTACAATGAGCAGTTCTTC. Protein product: CRTGTSGGASYNEQFF.

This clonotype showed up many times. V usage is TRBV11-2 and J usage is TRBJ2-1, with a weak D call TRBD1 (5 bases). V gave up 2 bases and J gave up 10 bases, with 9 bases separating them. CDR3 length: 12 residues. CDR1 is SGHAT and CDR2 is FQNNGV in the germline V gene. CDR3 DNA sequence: TGTGCCAGCAGCTTATCCGACAGAGAGCAGTTCTTC. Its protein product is CASSLSDREQFF.

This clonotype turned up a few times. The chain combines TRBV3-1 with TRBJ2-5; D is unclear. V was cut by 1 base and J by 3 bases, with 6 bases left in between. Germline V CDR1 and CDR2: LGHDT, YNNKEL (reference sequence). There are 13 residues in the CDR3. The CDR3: CASSQAEEETQYF. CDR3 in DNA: TGTGCCAGCAGCCAAGCAGAGGAAGAGACCCAGTACTTC.

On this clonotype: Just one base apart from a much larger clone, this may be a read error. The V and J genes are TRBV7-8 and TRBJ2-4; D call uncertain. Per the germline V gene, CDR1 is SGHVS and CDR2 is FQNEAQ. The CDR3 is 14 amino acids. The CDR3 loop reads CASSLGEAKNTQYF. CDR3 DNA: TGTGCCAGCAGCTTAGGGGAAGCGAAAAACACTCAGTACTTC.

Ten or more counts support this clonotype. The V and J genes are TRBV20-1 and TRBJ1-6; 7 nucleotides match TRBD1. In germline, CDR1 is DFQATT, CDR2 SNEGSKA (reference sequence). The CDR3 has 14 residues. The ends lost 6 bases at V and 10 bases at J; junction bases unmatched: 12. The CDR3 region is CSARGDSSLSPLHF. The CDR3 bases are TGCAGTGCGAGGGGGGACAGCTCCTTATCACCCCTCCACTTT.

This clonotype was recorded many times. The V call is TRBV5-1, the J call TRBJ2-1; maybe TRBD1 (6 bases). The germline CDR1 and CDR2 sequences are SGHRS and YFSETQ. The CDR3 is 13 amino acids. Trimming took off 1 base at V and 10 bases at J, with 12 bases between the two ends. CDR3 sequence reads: CASSLSEGVEQFF. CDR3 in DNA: TGCGCCAGCAGCTTGAGTGAGGGGGTAGAGCAGTTCTTC. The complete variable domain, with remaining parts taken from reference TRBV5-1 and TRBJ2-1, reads KAGVTQTPRYLIKTRGQQVTLSCSPISGHRSVSWYQQTPGQGLQFLFEYFSETQRNKGNFPGRFSGRQFSNSRSEMNVSTLELGDSALYLCASSLSEGVEQFFGPGTRLTVL.

The CDR3 protein is CASSLTDWSGYTF. For the CDR3, the DNA is TGTGCCAGCAGCCTGACAGATTGGAGCGGCTACACCTTC. The J gene is TRBJ1-2, the V gene TRBV3-1, with D tentatively TRBD1 (5 bases). The V end lost 4 bases, the J end lost 8 bases, and 14 bases lay between the germline ends. This CDR3 is built from 13 residues. CDR1 and CDR2 (germline): LGHDT, YNNKEL (reference sequence).

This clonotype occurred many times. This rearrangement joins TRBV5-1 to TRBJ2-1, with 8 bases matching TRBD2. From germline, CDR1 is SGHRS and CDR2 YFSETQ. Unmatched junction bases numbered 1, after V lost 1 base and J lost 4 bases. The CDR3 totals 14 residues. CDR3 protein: CASSLREGYNEQFF. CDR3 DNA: TGCGCCAGCAGCTTGCGGGAGGGGTACAATGAGCAGTTCTTC.

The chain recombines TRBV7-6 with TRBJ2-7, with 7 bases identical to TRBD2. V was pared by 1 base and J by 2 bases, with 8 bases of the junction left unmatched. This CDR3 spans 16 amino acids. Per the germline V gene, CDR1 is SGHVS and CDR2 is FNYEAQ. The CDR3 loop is CASSLEAAGLPYEQYF. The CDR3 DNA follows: TGTGCCAGCAGCTTAGAGGCAGCGGGGCTCCCCTACGAGCAGTACTTC.

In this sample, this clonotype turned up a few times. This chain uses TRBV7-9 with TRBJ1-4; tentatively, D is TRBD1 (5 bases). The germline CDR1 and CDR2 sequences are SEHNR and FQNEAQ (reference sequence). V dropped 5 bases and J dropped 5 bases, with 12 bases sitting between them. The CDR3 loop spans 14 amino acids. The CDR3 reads CASSVLGENEKLFF. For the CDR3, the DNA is TGTGCCAGCAGCGTTCTGGGGGAGAATGAAAAACTGTTTTTT. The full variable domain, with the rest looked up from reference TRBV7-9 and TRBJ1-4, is DTGVSQNPRHKITKRGQNVTFRCDPISEHNRLYWYRQTLGQGPEFLTYFQNEAQLEKSRLLSDRFSAERPKGSFSTLEIQRTEQGDSAMYLCASSVLGENEKLFFGSGTQLSVL.

The CDR3 loop is CASSLTTARRTDTQYF. The CDR3 DNA reads as TGTGCCAGCAGCTTAACTACCGCGCGGCGCACAGATACGCAGTATTTT. The chain recombines TRBV7-3 with TRBJ2-3; D is ambiguous. The V end lost 0 bases, the J end lost 1 base, and 11 bases lay between the germline ends. This CDR3 is 16 amino acids long. The germline gives CDR1 SGHTA, CDR2 FQGTGA. The variable domain in full, completed from reference TRBV7-3 and TRBJ2-3, reads GAGVSQTPSNKVTEKGKYVELRCDPISGHTALYWYRQSLGQGPEFLIYFQGTGAADDSGLPNDRFFAVRPEGSVSTLKIQRTERGDSAVYLCASSLTTARRTDTQYFGPGTRLTVL.

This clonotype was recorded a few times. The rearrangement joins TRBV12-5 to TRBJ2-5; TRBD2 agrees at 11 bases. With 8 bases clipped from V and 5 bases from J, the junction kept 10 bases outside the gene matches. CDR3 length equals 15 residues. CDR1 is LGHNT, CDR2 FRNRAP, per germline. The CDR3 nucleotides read TGTGCTAGTAGCCCATCTAGCGGGGGGAGGGAGACCCAGTACTTC. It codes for CASSPSSGGRETQYF.

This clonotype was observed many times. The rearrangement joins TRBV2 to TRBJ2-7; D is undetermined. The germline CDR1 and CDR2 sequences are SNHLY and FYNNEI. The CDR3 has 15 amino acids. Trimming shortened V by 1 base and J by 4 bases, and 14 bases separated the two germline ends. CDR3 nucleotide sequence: TGTGCCAGCAGTGAAGGAAGATGGGATTCGTACGAGCAGTACTTC. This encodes CASSEGRWDSYEQYF.

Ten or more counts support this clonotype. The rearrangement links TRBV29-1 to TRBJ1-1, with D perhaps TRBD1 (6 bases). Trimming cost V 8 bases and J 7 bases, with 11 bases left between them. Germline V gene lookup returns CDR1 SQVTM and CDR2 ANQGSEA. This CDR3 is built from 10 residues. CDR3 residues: CSTAGVEAFF. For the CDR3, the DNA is TGCAGCACTGCAGGGGTTGAAGCTTTCTTT.

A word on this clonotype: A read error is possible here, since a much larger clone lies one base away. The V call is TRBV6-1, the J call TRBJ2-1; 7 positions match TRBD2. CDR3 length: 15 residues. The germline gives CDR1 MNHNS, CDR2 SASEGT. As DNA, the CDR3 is TGTGCCAGCAGTAACCGGGGACTACTGGACAATGAGCAGCTCTTC. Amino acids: CASSNRGLLDNEQLF.

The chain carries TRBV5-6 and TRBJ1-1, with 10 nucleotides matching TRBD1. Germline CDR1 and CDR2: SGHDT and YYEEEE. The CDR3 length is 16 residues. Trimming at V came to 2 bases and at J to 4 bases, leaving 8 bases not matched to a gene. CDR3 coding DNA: TGTGCCAGCAGCTTAACGCCTGGGACAGGGGTCACTGAAGCTTTCTTT. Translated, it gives CASSLTPGTGVTEAFF. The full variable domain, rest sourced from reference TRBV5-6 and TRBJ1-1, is DAGVTQSPTHLIKTRGQQVTLRCSPKSGHDTVSWYQQALGQGPQFIFQYYEEEERQRGNFPDRFSGHQFPNYSSELNVNALLLGDSALYLCASSLTPGTGVTEAFFGQGTRLTVV.

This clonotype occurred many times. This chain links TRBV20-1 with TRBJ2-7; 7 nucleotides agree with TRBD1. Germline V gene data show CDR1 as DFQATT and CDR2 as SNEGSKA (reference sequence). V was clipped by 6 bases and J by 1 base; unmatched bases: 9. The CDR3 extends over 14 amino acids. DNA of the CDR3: TGCAGTGCCAGACACAGGGGTGCATCCTACGAGCAGTACTTC. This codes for CSARHRGASYEQYF.

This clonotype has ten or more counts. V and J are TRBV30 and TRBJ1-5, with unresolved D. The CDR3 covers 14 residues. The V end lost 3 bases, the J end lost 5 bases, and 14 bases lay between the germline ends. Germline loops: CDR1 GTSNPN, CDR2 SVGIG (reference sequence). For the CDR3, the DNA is TGTGCCTGGAGCGACGGGGATGTAGATCAGCCCCAGCATTTT. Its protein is CAWSDGDVDQPQHF. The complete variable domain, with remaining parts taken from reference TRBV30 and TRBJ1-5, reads SQTIHQWPATLVQPVGSPLSLECTVEGTSNPNLYWYRQAAGRGLQLLFYSVGIGQISSEVPQNLSASRPQDRQFILSSKKLLLSDSGFYLCAWSDGDVDQPQHFGDGTRLSIL.

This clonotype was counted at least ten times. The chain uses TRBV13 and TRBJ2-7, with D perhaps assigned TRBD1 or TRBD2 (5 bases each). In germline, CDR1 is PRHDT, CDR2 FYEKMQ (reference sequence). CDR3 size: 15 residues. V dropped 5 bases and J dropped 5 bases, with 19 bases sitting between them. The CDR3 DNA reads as TGTGCCAGCAGCCCAAGGGGTGGGACGTACCACGAGCAGTACTTC. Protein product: CASSPRGGTYHEQYF.

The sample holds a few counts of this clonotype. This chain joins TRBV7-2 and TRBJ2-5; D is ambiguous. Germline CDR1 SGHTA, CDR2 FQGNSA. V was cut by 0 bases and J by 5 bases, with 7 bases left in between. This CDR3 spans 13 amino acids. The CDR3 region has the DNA TGTGCCAGCAGCTTAGCGCTCATGGAGACCCAGTACTTC. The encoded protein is CASSLALMETQYF.

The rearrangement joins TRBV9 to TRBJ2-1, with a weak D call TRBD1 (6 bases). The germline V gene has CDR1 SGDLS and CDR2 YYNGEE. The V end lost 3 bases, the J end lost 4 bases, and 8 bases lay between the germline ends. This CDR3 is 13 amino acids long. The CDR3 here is CASSAGQYNEQFF. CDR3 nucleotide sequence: TGTGCCAGCAGCGCTGGACAGTACAATGAGCAGTTCTTC.